This T cell receptor (beta chain) was identified in a study of Tregs in tolerant kidney transplant recipients. Study details: An approximately 3-day belatacept mixed lymphocyte reaction, sometimes plus 5-day graft donor restimulation, preceded CD4+CD25+CD127- sorting.

The assay was immunoSEQ multiplex PCR, and TCRdb's table has in-frame clones only and misses some. The profile covers 15,000 to 25,000 clones, with 65% appearing a single time and 3% to 3.5% taken by the ten largest. Per the germline V gene, CDR1 is SGHRS and CDR2 is YFSETQ. This CDR3 contains 15 residues. The V and J ends lost 2 bases and 1 base, in that order; junction bases with no gene match: 0. By sample share, this clone is medium-sized. Its antigen remains unknown. Study-wide points: Biological reproducibility was not directly addressed, but technical replication error appeared minimal. Tregs expanded with activated donor B cells seemed most donor-specific. Findings come from small patient numbers and require larger validation.

The rearrangement joins TRBV5-1 to TRBJ2-7; TRBD2 agrees at 13 bases. The sequencing sample was made of Tregs from blood cultured with allogeneic cells. The clonotype was recovered from a human donor in good health. The CDR3 DNA sequence: TGCGCCAGCAGCTTACTAGCGGGAGGGTCCTACGAGCAGTACTTC. Amino acid sequence: CASSLLAGGSYEQYF.